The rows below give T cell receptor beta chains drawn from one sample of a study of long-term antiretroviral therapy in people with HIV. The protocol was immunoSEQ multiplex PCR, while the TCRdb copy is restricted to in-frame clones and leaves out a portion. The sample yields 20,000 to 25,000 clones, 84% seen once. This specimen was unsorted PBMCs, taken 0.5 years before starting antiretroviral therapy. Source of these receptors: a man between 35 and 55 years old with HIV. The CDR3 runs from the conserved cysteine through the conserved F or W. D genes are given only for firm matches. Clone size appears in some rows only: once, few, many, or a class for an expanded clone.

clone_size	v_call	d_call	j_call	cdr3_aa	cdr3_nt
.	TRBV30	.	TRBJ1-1	CAWSVGGTEAFF	TGTGCCTGGAGTGTAGGGGGGACTGAAGCTTTCTTT
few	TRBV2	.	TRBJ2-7	CASRPRDFYEQYF	TGTGCCAGCAGACCTCGGGACTTCTACGAGCAGTACTTC
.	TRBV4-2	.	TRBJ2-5	CASSQDPSSETQYF	TGTGCCAGCAGCCAAGACCCTAGCTCAGAGACCCAGTACTTC
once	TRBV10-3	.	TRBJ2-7	CATGGGLAGSYEQYF	TGTGCCACAGGGGGGGGGCTCGCGGGATCCTACGAGCAGTACTTC
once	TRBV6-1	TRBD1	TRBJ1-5	CASMGVRGQGQPQHF	TGTGCCAGCATGGGGGTCAGGGGGCAGGGTCAGCCCCAGCATTTT
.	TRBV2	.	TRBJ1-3	CASSASVAKGNTIYF	TGTGCCAGCAGTGCCTCGGTGGCCAAGGGGAACACCATATATTTT
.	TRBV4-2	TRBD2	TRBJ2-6	CASSQVGGLAGSGANVLTF	TGTGCCAGCAGCCAAGTTGGCGGGCTAGCGGGCTCTGGGGCCAACGTCCTGACTTTC
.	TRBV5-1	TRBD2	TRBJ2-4	CASSLGAGETKNIQYF	TGCGCCAGCAGCTTGGGGGCGGGGGAGACCAAAAACATTCAGTACTTC
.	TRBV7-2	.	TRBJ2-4	CASSLQSSIQYF	TGTGCCAGCAGCTTACAGAGTTCTATTCAGTACTTC
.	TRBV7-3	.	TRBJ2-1	CASSQDNNEQFF	TGTGCCAGCAGCCAGGACAACAATGAGCAGTTCTTC
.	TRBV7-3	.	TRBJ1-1	CASSLNVGTEAFF	TGTGCCAGCAGCTTAAACGTTGGAACTGAAGCTTTCTTT
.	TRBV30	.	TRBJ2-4	CAWSGGLGNIQYF	TGTGCCTGGAGCGGGGGGCTGGGGAACATTCAGTACTTC
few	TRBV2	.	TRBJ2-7	CASSGQVSYEQYF	TGTGCCAGCAGTGGACAGGTTTCCTACGAGCAGTACTTC
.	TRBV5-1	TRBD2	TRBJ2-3	CASSYSGSTDTQYF	TGCGCCAGCAGCTATAGCGGGAGCACAGATACGCAGTATTTT
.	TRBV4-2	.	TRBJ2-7	CASSHSTTYEQYF	TGTGCCAGCAGCCACTCAACAACCTACGAGCAGTACTTC
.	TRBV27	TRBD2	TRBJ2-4	CASSPHSGGAGAKNIQYF	TGTGCCAGCAGTCCCCATAGCGGGGGGGCTGGGGCCAAAAACATTCAGTACTTC
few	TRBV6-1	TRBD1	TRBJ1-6	CASSASKIPGQGNSPLHF	TGTGCCAGCAGTGCAAGCAAAATACCGGGACAGGGAAATTCACCCCTCCACTTT
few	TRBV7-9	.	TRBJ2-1	CASSLGYNEQFF	TGTGCCAGCAGCTTGGGGTACAATGAGCAGTTCTTC
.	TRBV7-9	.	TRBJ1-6	CATGTGNSPLHF	TGTGCCACCGGGACCGGTAATTCACCCCTCCACTTT
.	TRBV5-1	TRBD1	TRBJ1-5	CASSLGQGPYQPQHF	TGCGCCAGCAGCCTCGGACAGGGGCCTTATCAGCCCCAGCATTTT
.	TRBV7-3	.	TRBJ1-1	CASSYYDAGPEMNTEAFF	TGTGCCAGCAGCTATTACGACGCGGGGCCAGAGATGAACACTGAAGCTTTCTTT
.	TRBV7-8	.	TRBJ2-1	CASIITPGAYNEQFF	TGTGCCAGCATCATTACGCCGGGGGCATACAATGAGCAGTTCTTC
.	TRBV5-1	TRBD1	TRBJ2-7	CASSLPGTAYEQYF	TGCGCCAGCAGCTTACCCGGGACAGCCTACGAGCAGTACTTC
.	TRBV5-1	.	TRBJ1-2	CASSLAPDSRPYGYTF	TGCGCCAGCAGCTTGGCCCCGGACAGTCGACCCTATGGCTACACCTTC
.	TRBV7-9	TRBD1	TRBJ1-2	CASSSPRTGELGYTF	TGTGCCAGCAGCTCACCACGGACAGGGGAATTAGGCTACACCTTC
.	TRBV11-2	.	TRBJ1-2	CASSLDRKQGDGYTF	TGTGCCAGCAGCTTAGATAGGAAACAGGGAGATGGCTACACCTTC
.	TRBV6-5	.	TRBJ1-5	CASSHDFYQPQHF	TGTGCCAGCAGCCACGATTTCTATCAGCCCCAGCATTTT
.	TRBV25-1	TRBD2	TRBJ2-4	CASSDSREVLKNIQYF	TGTGCCAGCAGTGACAGTCGGGAGGTTCTCAAAAACATTCAGTACTTC
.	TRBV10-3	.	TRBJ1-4	CAIGGGTGDEKLFF	TGTGCCATCGGAGGGGGTACTGGGGATGAAAAACTGTTTTTT
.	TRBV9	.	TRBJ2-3	CASMRGQGGTDTQYF	TGTGCCAGCATGAGGGGGCAGGGGGGTACAGATACGCAGTATTTT
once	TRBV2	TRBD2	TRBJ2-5	CASKRGRETQYF	TGTGCCAGCAAGCGGGGGAGGGAGACCCAGTACTTC
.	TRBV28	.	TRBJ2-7	CASSFGQLAYEQYF	TGTGCCAGCAGTTTCGGGCAATTGGCCTACGAGCAGTACTTC
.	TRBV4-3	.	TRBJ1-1	CASSQHLRGSNTEAFF	TGCGCCAGCAGCCAACACCTGAGGGGCTCGAACACTGAAGCTTTCTTT
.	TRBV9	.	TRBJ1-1	CASSRTGLNTEAFF	TGTGCCAGCAGCCGTACGGGGCTGAACACTGAAGCTTTCTTT
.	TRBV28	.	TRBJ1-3	CASSRPALSGNTIYF	TGTGCCAGCAGCCGACCGGCCCTCTCTGGAAACACCATATATTTT
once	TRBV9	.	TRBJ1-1	CASSVAWGGEAFF	TGTGCCAGCAGCGTAGCTTGGGGGGGAGAAGCTTTCTTT
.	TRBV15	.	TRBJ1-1	CATSRELDLVMNGAFF	TGTGCCACCAGCAGAGAATTAGACCTAGTCATGAATGGAGCTTTCTTT
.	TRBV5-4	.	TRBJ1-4	CASSPQGRNNEKLFF	TGTGCCAGCAGCCCTCAAGGACGGAATAATGAAAAACTGTTTTTT
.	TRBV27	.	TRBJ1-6	CASTPGRTNSPLHF	TGTGCCAGCACCCCCGGACGGACTAATTCACCCCTCCACTTT
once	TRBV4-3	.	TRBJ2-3	CASSPRSSDTQYF	TGCGCCAGCAGCCCACGTAGTTCAGATACGCAGTATTTT
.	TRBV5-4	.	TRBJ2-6	CASSLDRATSGANVLTF	TGTGCCAGCAGCTTGGACAGGGCGACCTCTGGGGCCAACGTCCTGACTTTC
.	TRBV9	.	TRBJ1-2	CASSTNSPNYGYTF	TGTGCCAGCAGCACAAACTCCCCCAACTATGGCTACACCTTC
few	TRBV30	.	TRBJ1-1	CAWSLNQGGGEAFF	TGTGCCTGGAGTCTAAATCAAGGAGGGGGTGAAGCTTTCTTT
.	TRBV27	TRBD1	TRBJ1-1	CASSWDRAVNTEAFF	TGTGCCAGCAGTTGGGACAGGGCAGTGAACACTGAAGCTTTCTTT
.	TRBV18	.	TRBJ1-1	CASSKGRAKNTEAFF	TGTGCCAGCTCGAAGGGGAGGGCTAAGAACACTGAAGCTTTCTTT